This entry lists 27 T cell receptor beta chains sequenced from one sample in a study of T cells in Graves' hyperthyroidism and ophthalmopathy. Amplification of TCR beta CDR3 regions was performed using RNA transcripts as template. HTBI primers were used for first-round RT-PCR of the TCR CDR3. One entry per CDR3 protein results from TCRdb running MiXCR on the multiplex PCR reads. Among fewer than 850,000 distinct CDR3 sequences listed, roughly a sixth were seen once. The sequencing sample was made of blood. The source of these receptors is a man in his fifties with Graves' hyperthyroidism.

This clonotype was picked up many times. V gene TRBV6-2 or TRBV6-3 combines with J gene TRBJ1-1; 10 bases fit TRBD1. The V and J ends lost 5 bases and 5 bases, in that order; junction bases with no gene match: 5. Germline V gives CDR1 MNHEY, CDR2 SVGEGT. The CDR3 extends over 14 amino acids. Here the CDR3 DNA reads TGTGCCAGCAGTCAGACAGGGGGCGAAACTGAAGCTTTCTTT. Encoded protein: CASSQTGGETEAFF.

This clonotype was seen repeatedly, ten times or more. The CDR3 DNA sequence: TGTGCCAGCAGAGCCGGGACAATGTACAATGAGCAGTTCTTC. Translated, it gives CASRAGTMYNEQFF. V usage is TRBV27 and J usage is TRBJ2-1, with D possibly TRBD1 on 6 matching bases. V was shortened by 6 bases and J by 4 bases, with 13 bases between the two germline ends. The V gene's germline CDR1 is MNHEY and CDR2 SMNVEV (reference sequence). This CDR3 spans 14 amino acids.

In its sample, this clonotype was seen a few times. The chain joins TRBV7-2 to TRBJ1-5; D may be TRBD1 (5 bases). CDR3 length: 13 residues. V was cut by 0 bases and J by 7 bases, with 7 bases left in between. From germline, CDR1 is SGHTA and CDR2 FQGNSA. CDR3 sequence (DNA): TGTGCCAGCAGCTTAGCGTGGGGCCAGCCCCAGCATTTT. This sequence encodes CASSLAWGQPQHF. The full variable domain, its missing parts supplied by reference TRBV7-2 and TRBJ1-5, is GAGVSQSPSNKVTEKGKDVELRCDPISGHTALYWYRQSLGQGLEFLIYFQGNSAPDKSGLPSDRFSAERTGGSVSTLTIQRTQQEDSAVYLCASSLAWGQPQHFGDGTRLSIL.

This clonotype was seen only a few times. Compared with germline, one end of the junction differs, possibly owing to a read error. The chain combines TRBV2 with TRBJ2-7; D remains unclear. The CDR3 length is 15 residues. The germline CDR1 and CDR2 sequences are SNHLY and FYNNEI. In DNA, the CDR3 is TGTGCCAGCACTGAAAGCCTACTTCTTACGGAAGAGCAGTACTTC. Its translation is CASTESLLLTEEQYF.

This clonotype was seen a few times. As DNA, the CDR3 is TGTGCCAGCAGCTTAGAGCAGGTGAACACTGAAGCTTTCTTT. Residues: CASSLEQVNTEAFF. This chain connects TRBV7-9 to TRBJ1-1; D gene unclear. Trimming pared 1 base from V and 0 bases from J, leaving 6 bases between. Per the germline V gene, CDR1 is SEHNR and CDR2 is FQNEAQ (reference sequence). The CDR3 loop spans 14 amino acids. The full variable domain, in which reference TRBV7-9 and TRBJ1-1 provide the parts outside the CDR3, is DTGVSQNPRHKITKRGQNVTFRCDPISEHNRLYWYRQTLGQGPEFLTYFQNEAQLEKSRLLSDRFSAERPKGSFSTLEIQRTEQGDSAMYLCASSLEQVNTEAFFGQGTRLTVV.

This clonotype was seen repeatedly, ten times or more. The gene calls are TRBV7-9 and TRBJ2-7, with D possibly matching TRBD2 (6 bases). V lost 5 bases, J lost 0 bases, and 8 bases lay in between. CDR3 length: 13 residues. Germline CDR1 reads SEHNR; CDR2 reads FQNEAQ (reference sequence). CDR3 sequence: CASSRLGSYEQYF. The CDR3 DNA is TGTGCCAGCAGCCGACTAGGCTCCTACGAGCAGTACTTC.

The rearrangement links TRBV20-1 to TRBJ2-2; tentative D call: TRBD1 (5 bases). Deletions cut 6 bases from V and 2 bases from J, with 13 bases between. CDR1 and CDR2 from the germline V gene are DFQATT and SNEGSKA (reference sequence). There are 14 residues in the CDR3. CDR3 bases: TGCAGTGCGCCAGGGCAGGGTAACACCGGGGAGCTGTTTTTT. Its protein product is CSAPGQGNTGELFF.

The chain recombines TRBV28 with TRBJ1-3, with 7 bases matching TRBD1. Germline V CDR1 and CDR2: MDHEN, SYDVKM. The junction had 5 bases not matched to a gene; V was cut back by 7 bases and J by 2 bases. CDR3 length: 14 residues. The CDR3 loop is CASNPGQAGNTIYF. In DNA form, the CDR3 reads TGTGCCAGCAACCCAGGACAGGCTGGAAACACCATATATTTT.

This clonotype was detected only a few times. V gene TRBV20-1 combines with J gene TRBJ2-1; D may correspond to TRBD1 or TRBD2 (5 bases each). The V gene lost 1 base and the J gene lost 1 base, with 17 bases spanning the gap. This CDR3 is 17 amino acids long. CDR1 and CDR2 from the germline V gene are DFQATT and SNEGSKA (reference sequence). The CDR3 protein is CSARGVWGTPSYNEQFF. The CDR3 nucleotides read TGCAGTGCTAGAGGCGTTTGGGGGACCCCTTCCTACAATGAGCAGTTCTTC.

V and J are TRBV10-3 and TRBJ2-1; D is ambiguous. Trimming took off 10 bases at V and 3 bases at J, with 16 bases between the two ends. Germline lookup yields CDR1 ENHRY and CDR2 SYGVKD. The length of the CDR3 is 14 residues. The CDR3 sequence is CATKAAVDYNEQFF. The CDR3 DNA reads as TGTGCCACGAAAGCCGCCGTCGACTACAATGAGCAGTTCTTC.

Only a few counts were recorded for this clonotype. This sequence joins TRBV3-1 and TRBJ2-7; 7 bases match TRBD1. CDR1 and CDR2 from the germline V gene are LGHDT and YNNKEL (reference sequence). The J segment lost 2 bases and the V segment lost 2 bases, leaving 9 bases of the junction unmatched. The CDR3 is made up of 16 amino acids. In nucleotides, the CDR3 is TGTGCCAGCAGCCAACGCCCGGGACAGCGGACCTACGAGCAGTACTTC. Translation gives CASSQRPGQRTYEQYF.

The chain is built from TRBV5-1 and TRBJ1-2, with a tentative D call TRBD1 (5 bases). The CDR3 covers 14 residues. Looked up from germline, CDR1 is SGHRS and CDR2 is YFSETQ. Trimming left V 0 bases short and J 8 bases short, with 14 bases between. In DNA form, the CDR3 reads TGCGCCAGCAGCTTGGATGGGGGTCTAAGCGGCTACACCTTC. Translating it yields CASSLDGGLSGYTF.

This clonotype came up many times. V usage is TRBV7-3 and J usage is TRBJ2-4, with 7 bases matching TRBD2. CDR1 and CDR2 from the germline V gene are SGHTA and FQGTGA. With 0 bases clipped from V and 5 bases from J, the junction kept 4 bases outside the gene matches. CDR3 length equals 15 residues. This chain's CDR3 is CASSLTGGSENIQYF. CDR3 DNA sequence: TGTGCCAGCAGCTTAACGGGAGGGTCAGAAAACATTCAGTACTTC.

In this sample, this clonotype turned up many times. V gene TRBV24-1 combines with J gene TRBJ2-3, with a weak D call TRBD1 (6 bases). Germline assignment: CDR1 KGHDR and CDR2 SFDVKD. Trimming took off 3 bases at V and 2 bases at J, with 14 bases between the two ends. This CDR3 has 16 amino acids. The CDR3 bases are TGTGCCACCAGTGATGACAGGTCCGAACTCACAGATACGCAGTATTTT. Protein sequence: CATSDDRSELTDTQYF.

This clonotype was seen a handful of times. J is TRBJ2-3 and V is TRBV20-1, with a tentative D call TRBD2 (5 bases). Between the trimmed V and J ends, which lost 1 base and 1 base, there was a span of 15 bases. This CDR3 is 16 amino acids long. Germline V gives CDR1 DFQATT, CDR2 SNEGSKA (reference sequence). This CDR3 reads CSARVSRGSRTDTQYF. As DNA, the CDR3 is TGCAGTGCTAGAGTTTCTCGCGGGTCACGCACAGATACGCAGTATTTT.

This clonotype was counted only a few times. V gene TRBV12-5 combines with J gene TRBJ2-1, with 10 bases matching TRBD2. With V trimmed by 5 bases and J by 4 bases, 8 bases remained unmatched. The germline CDR1 and CDR2 sequences are LGHNT and FRNRAP. There are 16 residues in the CDR3. CDR3 loop: CASGVRTSGTYNEQFF. Here the CDR3 DNA reads TGTGCTAGTGGTGTACGAACTAGCGGGACGTACAATGAGCAGTTCTTC.

This clonotype was counted ten times or more. This chain joins TRBV7-3 and TRBJ2-7; tentatively, D is TRBD1 (6 bases). Germline values: CDR1 SGHTA, CDR2 FQGTGA. The V end was cut by 5 bases, the J end by 8 bases, with 13 bases between. The CDR3 covers 12 residues. CDR3 residues: CASSKTGIKQYF. The DNA for the CDR3 is TGTGCCAGCAGCAAAACAGGGATCAAGCAGTACTTC.

This clonotype was counted only a few times. This chain joins TRBV7-9 and TRBJ2-4; possibly TRBD2 for D (5 bases). Between the trimmed V and J ends, which lost 4 bases and 6 bases, there was a span of 10 bases. The CDR3 loop spans 13 amino acids. From germline, CDR1 is SEHNR and CDR2 FQNEAQ (reference sequence). CDR3 DNA: TGTGCCAGCAGCTCGGGGATTCGAAACATTCAGTACTTC. It codes for CASSSGIRNIQYF.

This clonotype has a handful of counts. The V gene is TRBV24-1, the J gene TRBJ1-5, with D unresolved. This CDR3 has 14 residues. Germline values: CDR1 KGHDR, CDR2 SFDVKD. V was pared by 7 bases and J by 4 bases, with 13 bases between. For the CDR3, the DNA is TGTGCCACCAGCGGCAGTATTTCAAATCAGCCCCAGCATTTT. It codes for CATSGSISNQPQHF.

This clonotype was counted at least ten times. The DNA of the CDR3 is TGTGCCAGCAGTTTCACAGGGGGTTATAATTCACCCCTCCACTTT. Translation: CASSFTGGYNSPLHF. The gene calls are TRBV28 and TRBJ1-6; TRBD1 matches 8 bases. The V and J ends lost 3 bases and 4 bases, in that order; junction bases with no gene match: 2. This CDR3 is 15 amino acids long. Per germline, CDR1 MDHEN and CDR2 SYDVKM.

Ten or more counts support this clonotype. The V call is TRBV28, the J call TRBJ2-7; 8 nucleotides agree with TRBD1. Looked up from germline, CDR1 is MDHEN and CDR2 is SYDVKM. This CDR3 contains 14 residues. V shed 4 bases, J shed 3 bases, and the junction held 5 bases outside the gene matches. CDR3 nucleotide sequence: TGTGCCAGCAGTTCCACCGACAGGGGCTACGAGCAGTACTTC. Translating it yields CASSSTDRGYEQYF.

This clonotype was observed a handful of times. The chain combines TRBV5-1 with TRBJ2-1; 8 bases match TRBD1. Germline trimming cut 2 bases from V and 4 bases from J; bases unmatched to any gene: 8. The CDR3 totals 16 residues. CDR1 SGHRS and CDR2 YFSETQ come from the germline V gene. The CDR3 is CASSFRQGAGYNEQFF. CDR3 DNA sequence: TGCGCCAGCAGCTTCAGGCAGGGGGCGGGTTACAATGAGCAGTTCTTC.

This clonotype came up a few times. The V and J genes are TRBV5-1 and TRBJ1-1, with 11 bases lining up with TRBD1. The CDR3 has 14 residues. With V trimmed by 5 bases and J by 6 bases, 6 bases remained unmatched. Per the germline V gene, CDR1 is SGHRS and CDR2 is YFSETQ. CDR3 coding DNA: TGCGCCAGCAGAGGACAGGGGGCAAGATCTGAAGCTTTCTTT. Amino acids: CASRGQGARSEAFF.

This clonotype was detected many times. This chain links TRBV13 with TRBJ2-1; D assignment may be TRBD1 or TRBD2 (5 bases each). Germline V lookup: CDR1 PRHDT, CDR2 FYEKMQ (reference sequence). The CDR3 has 13 residues. The V gene lost 0 bases and the J gene lost 7 bases, with 7 bases spanning the gap. CDR3 residues: CASSLGGVNEQFF. The CDR3 nucleotides read TGTGCCAGCAGCTTAGGGGGGGTAAATGAGCAGTTCTTC.

Note on this clonotype: This may be a read error: a much more frequent sequence differs by one nucleotide. The CDR3 DNA follows: TGTGCCAGCAGCGGAGGTGCGGGGGCCCAAGAGACCCACTACTTC. This gives the protein CASSGGAGAQETHYF. The chain joins TRBV9 to TRBJ2-5; tentative D call: TRBD2 (7 bases). CDR3 length: 15 amino acids. The V gene's germline CDR1 is SGDLS and CDR2 YYNGEE.

This chain joins TRBV9 and TRBJ1-4; no reliable D call. The CDR3 is 15 residues long. Germline lookup yields CDR1 SGDLS and CDR2 YYNGEE. V lost 3 bases and J 3 bases, leaving 12 bases between the germline ends. The CDR3 DNA reads TGTGCCAGCAGCGGACGGGAAAGATCTAATGAAAAACTGTTTTTT. Translated: CASSGRERSNEKLFF. Based on the CDR3 plus reference TRBV9 and TRBJ1-4, the full variable domain is DSGVTQTPKHLITATGQRVTLRCSPRSGDLSVYWYQQSLDQGLQFLIQYYNGEERAKGNILERFSAQQFPDLHSELNLSSLELGDSALYFCASSGRERSNEKLFFGSGTQLSVL.

The chain recombines TRBV9 with TRBJ2-3, with D tentatively TRBD2 (5 bases). The V gene's germline CDR1 is SGDLS and CDR2 YYNGEE. Between the trimmed V and J ends, which lost 2 bases and 3 bases, there was a span of 16 bases. This CDR3 contains 16 residues. DNA of the CDR3: TGTGCCAGCAGCGTTATGGACGGGAAGGGTACAGATACGCAGTATTTT. Protein: CASSVMDGKGTDTQYF.